The 13 T cell receptor beta chains below were found in one sample sequenced in a study of cytomegalovirus exposure and HLA in healthy donors. PCR amplification relied on 60 Vbeta primers (plus 13 Jbeta primers). Sequenced by immunoSEQ multiplex PCR; TCRdb stores in-frame clones only, minus some. The repertoire includes around 140,000 clones, more than 9.5% of them detected once, and 1.8% sits in the top ten. The material sequenced was PBMCs. These receptors were collected from a man in his fifties in good health and CMV-seronegative.

The table lists this clone with a few counts. The V and J genes are TRBV5-1 and TRBJ2-7, with 8 nucleotides matching TRBD1. J was trimmed by 5 bases and V by 0 bases; bases with no gene match: 4. The germline gives CDR1 SGHRS, CDR2 YFSETQ. This CDR3 comprises 14 residues. The chain's CDR3 is CASSLAGGIDEQYF. CDR3 sequence (DNA): TGCGCCAGCAGCTTGGCAGGGGGCATCGACGAGCAGTACTTC.

The chain uses TRBV19 and TRBJ1-5, with 9 bases fitting TRBD1. This CDR3 has 17 amino acids. Germline CDR1 and CDR2: LNHDA and SQIVND (reference sequence). V lost 7 bases to trimming and J lost 0 bases; unmatched junction nucleotides: 10. The CDR3 region is CASTLYGTGLSNQPQHF. The CDR3 DNA sequence: TGTGCCAGTACCCTTTATGGGACAGGGCTTAGCAATCAGCCCCAGCATTTT.

The rearrangement uses TRBV5-4 and TRBJ2-2, with TRBD2 identical over 12 bases. The trim removed 4 bases at V and 1 base at J, leaving 5 bases unmatched. Germline V gives CDR1 SGHNT, CDR2 YYREEE (reference sequence). The CDR3 is made up of 17 amino acids. This CDR3 is CASSAILAGGNTGELFF. The CDR3, as DNA: TGTGCCAGCAGCGCGATACTAGCGGGAGGGAACACCGGGGAGCTGTTTTTT.

This chain uses TRBV2 with TRBJ1-1; possible D gene TRBD1, 6 bases. The CDR3 sequence is 16 residues long. Per germline, CDR1 SNHLY and CDR2 FYNNEI. V was shortened by 4 bases and J by 5 bases, with 20 bases between the two germline ends. CDR3 protein: CASSAAPRGERTEAFF. The CDR3 DNA reads TGTGCCAGCAGTGCCGCCCCCAGGGGAGAAAGGACTGAAGCTTTCTTT.

This chain joins TRBV19 and TRBJ1-1, with TRBD1 identical over 7 bases. Trimming cost V 6 bases and J 0 bases; bases outside gene matches: 4. This CDR3 region has 14 residues. Germline assignment: CDR1 LNHDA and CDR2 SQIVND (reference sequence). The CDR3 spells CASRRDRMNTEAFF. In DNA, the CDR3 is TGTGCCAGTAGGAGGGACAGAATGAACACTGAAGCTTTCTTT. Based on the CDR3 plus reference TRBV19 and TRBJ1-1, the full variable domain is DGGITQSPKYLFRKEGQNVTLSCEQNLNHDAMYWYRQDPGQGLRLIYYSQIVNDFQKGDIAEGYSVSREKKESFPLTVTSAQKNPTAFYLCASRRDRMNTEAFFGQGTRLTVV.

This clone has just a few counts. CDR3 in amino acids: CASSLAGGPYEQFF. The CDR3 region has the DNA TGTGCCAGCAGCTTGGCGGGAGGGCCCTATGAGCAGTTCTTC. The chain employs TRBV7-9 and TRBJ2-1; 9 nucleotides agree with TRBD2. J gave up 8 bases and V 3 bases, and 5 bases lay outside the gene matches. In germline, CDR1 is SEHNR, CDR2 FQNEAQ (reference sequence). The CDR3 has 14 amino acids. Full variable domain (rest looked up from reference TRBV7-9 and TRBJ2-1): DTGVSQNPRHKITKRGQNVTFRCDPISEHNRLYWYRQTLGQGPEFLTYFQNEAQLEKSRLLSDRFSAERPKGSFSTLEIQRTEQGDSAMYLCASSLAGGPYEQFFGPGTRLTVL.

The chain is built from TRBV29-1 and TRBJ2-5; the D is unclear. This CDR3 region has 16 residues. The V and J ends lost 0 bases and 1 base respectively, with 15 bases between them. CDR1 and CDR2 from the germline V gene are SQVTM and ANQGSEA. CDR3 in amino acids: CSVEDLSISPQETQYF. CDR3 DNA sequence: TGCAGCGTTGAAGATCTGAGTATTTCCCCCCAAGAGACCCAGTACTTC.

The V call is TRBV5-4, the J call TRBJ2-3, with 12 bases identical to TRBD2. Germline V CDR1 and CDR2: SGHNT, YYREEE (reference sequence). J was trimmed by 5 bases and V by 0 bases; bases with no gene match: 4. This CDR3 is 16 amino acids long. The CDR3 region is CASSLATSGGQDTQYF. CDR3 in DNA: TGTGCCAGCAGCTTGGCCACTAGCGGGGGGCAAGATACGCAGTATTTT.

The chain couples TRBV2 to TRBJ2-5; TRBD2 matches at 13 bases. This CDR3 is 21 amino acids long. Looked up from germline, CDR1 is SNHLY and CDR2 is FYNNEI. Trimming cost V 3 bases and J 1 base; bases outside gene matches: 17. The CDR3 region is CASSERHTTSGGAGVQETQYF. For the CDR3, the DNA is TGTGCCAGCAGTGAGCGACATACTACTAGCGGGGGGGCAGGAGTCCAAGAGACCCAGTACTTC.

This clone appeared a few times. The rearrangement links TRBV5-4 to TRBJ2-7; TRBD1 agrees at 11 bases. CDR1 SGHNT and CDR2 YYREEE come from the germline V gene (reference sequence). Unmatched junction bases numbered 7, after V lost 5 bases and J lost 3 bases. The CDR3 is 15 amino acids. CDR3 DNA sequence: TGTGCCAGCAGATCTCGGACAGGGGGCAGCTACGAGCAGTACTTC. The encoded protein is CASRSRTGGSYEQYF.

This clone was seen a few times. The chain carries TRBV27 and TRBJ2-3; D remains ambiguous. V was cut by 6 bases and J by 0 bases, with 13 bases left in between. Germline CDR1 MNHEY, CDR2 SMNVEV (reference sequence). This CDR3 has 15 residues. This CDR3 is CASSPSYSSTDTQYF. The CDR3 DNA is TGTGCCAGCAGCCCGAGTTACTCTAGCACAGATACGCAGTATTTT.

With regard to this clone: A single base separates this from a much larger clone, so it may be a read error. The J gene is TRBJ2-3, the V gene TRBV7-8; 8 nucleotides agree with TRBD2. CDR3 size: 16 residues. J lost 1 base, V lost 1 base, and 4 bases had no gene match. Germline V gene lookup returns CDR1 SGHVS and CDR2 FQNEAQ. The CDR3 bases are TGTGCCAGCAGCTTAGAGGGGCGGGGGGGCACAGATACGCAGTATTTT. Translation gives CASSLEGRGGTDTQYF.

The chain employs TRBV5-4 and TRBJ2-2; 13 bases match TRBD2. CDR1 and CDR2 from the germline V gene are SGHNT and YYREEE (reference sequence). CDR3 length: 18 amino acids. Trimming cost V 4 bases and J 5 bases; bases outside gene matches: 11. CDR3 sequence reads: CASSRRTSGRGRTGELFF. The CDR3 DNA is TGTGCCAGCAGCCGACGGACTAGCGGGAGAGGGAGAACCGGGGAGCTGTTTTTT.